The rows below give T cell receptor beta chains drawn from one sample of a study of CD8 T cells in Susac syndrome. TCRdb independently ran MiXCR on the immunoSEQ multiplex PCR reads; one entry per CDR3 protein. This table holds 130,000 or so distinct CDR3 sequences, around 85% found once. Sequencing used CD8+ T cells from PBMCs. The receptors were gathered from a human donor with multiple sclerosis. CDR3s include the opening cysteine and the closing phenylalanine or tryptophan. D genes are given only for firm matches. Rows may omit the clone size; those that give it use once, few, many or a size class.

v_gene,j_gene,abundance,d_gene,CDR3aa,CDR3nt
TRBV27,TRBJ1-1,-,-,CASSPIIGLTEAFF,TGTGCCAGCAGTCCAATCATTGGGCTGACTGAAGCTTTCTTT
TRBV13,TRBJ2-3,-,-,CASSPTTWSTDTQYF,TGTGCCAGCAGCCCGACGACTTGGAGCACAGATACGCAGTATTTT
TRBV7-9,TRBJ2-3,-,TRBD2,CASSSTSGGQIRTDTQYF,TGTGCCAGCAGCTCGACTAGCGGGGGACAAATTCGCACAGATACGCAGTATTTT
TRBV6-1,TRBJ1-1,-,TRBD1,CASSAQAGGNTEAFF,TGTGCCAGCTCCGCCCAGGCAGGGGGCAACACTGAAGCTTTCTTT
TRBV19,TRBJ1-5,-,TRBD1,CASSLRDSRNQPQHF,TGTGCCAGTAGTTTAAGGGACAGTCGGAATCAGCCCCAGCATTTT
TRBV27,TRBJ1-5,-,TRBD1,CASSTLYRGRGQPQHF,TGTGCCAGCAGTACCCTTTACAGGGGTCGGGGTCAGCCCCAGCATTTT
TRBV5-1,TRBJ2-5,once,TRBD1,CASSFMGQGGQETQYF,TGCGCCAGCAGCTTCATGGGACAGGGGGGCCAAGAGACCCAGTACTTC
TRBV3-1,TRBJ1-6,-,-,CASSRDAGSGSPLHF,TGTGCCAGCAGCCGCGACGCCGGGTCGGGTTCACCCCTCCACTTT
TRBV4-2,TRBJ2-2,few,-,CASRSTAGELFF,TGTGCCAGCAGATCGACGGCCGGGGAGCTGTTTTTT
TRBV5-6,TRBJ1-2,-,-,CASSLARSIAYGYTF,TGTGCCAGCAGCTTGGCCAGGTCAATAGCCTATGGCTACACCTTC
TRBV29-1,TRBJ2-1,-,TRBD1,CSVTGQGFDNEQFF,TGCAGCGTTACCGGACAGGGCTTCGACAATGAGCAGTTCTTC
TRBV29-1,TRBJ1-1,-,TRBD1,CSVRGTGDTEAFF,TGCAGCGTTAGAGGGACAGGGGACACTGAAGCTTTCTTT
TRBV30,TRBJ1-5,-,-,CAWSQDGNQPQHF,TGTGCCTGGAGCCAGGATGGGAATCAGCCCCAGCATTTT
TRBV5-8,TRBJ1-1,-,-,CASSLGQTNTEAFF,TGTGCCAGCAGCTTGGGCCAGACGAACACTGAAGCTTTCTTT
TRBV12-3/TRBV12-4,TRBJ1-5,-,-,CASSSGGQPQHF,TGTGCCAGCAGTTCCGGGGGGCAGCCCCAGCATTTT
TRBV12-3/TRBV12-4,TRBJ1-1,-,-,CASSFPGNEAFF,TGTGCCAGCAGTTTTCCCGGGAATGAAGCTTTCTTT
TRBV11-2,TRBJ1-2,-,-,CASSLLVRGPYGYTF,TGTGCCAGCAGCTTATTGGTCAGGGGCCCCTATGGCTACACCTTC
TRBV29-1,TRBJ2-1,-,-,CSVEGDTILLSYNEQFF,TGCAGCGTTGAAGGGGACACAATACTCCTCTCCTACAATGAGCAGTTCTTC
TRBV14,TRBJ1-1,-,-,CANSPRASAEAFF,TGTGCCAACAGCCCAAGAGCGAGCGCTGAAGCTTTCTTT
TRBV27,TRBJ1-2,-,TRBD1,CASSYIGGQGAGGYTF,TGTGCCAGCAGCTACATCGGGGGACAGGGGGCCGGTGGCTACACCTTC
TRBV16,TRBJ2-1,-,TRBD1,CASRRDSSYNEQFF,TGTGCCAGCAGAAGGGACAGCTCCTACAATGAGCAGTTCTTC
TRBV6-2/TRBV6-3,TRBJ2-1,-,-,CASSYPTGEPNEQFF,TGTGCCAGCAGTTACCCGACAGGAGAACCCAATGAGCAGTTCTTC
TRBV11-3,TRBJ2-3,-,TRBD1,CASSLRSTGQGADTQYF,TGTGCCAGCAGCCTCCGTTCCACCGGCCAGGGGGCAGATACGCAGTATTTT
TRBV7-3,TRBJ2-1,-,TRBD2,CASRGLAVASYNEQFF,TGTGCCAGCAGGGGACTAGCGGTCGCCTCCTACAATGAGCAGTTCTTC
TRBV12-3/TRBV12-4,TRBJ2-7,once,-,CASSLAEGATYEQYF,TGTGCCAGCAGTTTAGCAGAGGGCGCTACCTACGAGCAGTACTTC
TRBV7-6,TRBJ2-1,-,-,CASSLSGTPYNEQFF,TGTGCCAGCAGCTTATCCGGGACTCCCTACAATGAGCAGTTCTTC
TRBV28,TRBJ1-1,-,-,CASSPSGRESTEAFF,TGTGCCAGCAGCCCCAGCGGCAGGGAGAGCACTGAAGCTTTCTTT
TRBV4-3,TRBJ2-1,-,-,CASSQDAWYNEQFF,TGCGCCAGCAGCCAAGATGCGTGGTACAATGAGCAGTTCTTC
TRBV7-2,TRBJ2-2,-,TRBD2,CASSLGVAGTGELFF,TGTGCCAGCAGCTTAGGGGTAGCGGGAACCGGGGAGCTGTTTTTT
TRBV10-3,TRBJ2-2,-,-,CAISGGGNWGGELFF,TGTGCCATCAGTGGCGGAGGGAACTGGGGCGGGGAGCTGTTTTTT
TRBV9,TRBJ2-5,-,-,CASSVGERETQYF,TGTGCCAGCAGCGTAGGGGAGCGAGAGACCCAGTACTTC
TRBV20-1,TRBJ2-5,-,-,CSARPEETQYF,TGCAGTGCTCGCCCTGAAGAGACCCAGTACTTC
TRBV6-5,TRBJ1-1,-,-,CASSYSRMIGTEAFF,TGTGCCAGCAGTTACAGCCGGATGATTGGGACTGAAGCTTTCTTT
TRBV19,TRBJ1-5,once,TRBD1,CASSIAGGPNQPQHF,TGTGCCAGTAGTATAGCAGGGGGCCCCAATCAGCCCCAGCATTTT
TRBV5-1,TRBJ1-1,-,TRBD1,CASSPRTGETTEVFF,TGCGCCAGCAGCCCCCGGACAGGGGAGACCACTGAAGTTTTCTTT
TRBV12-3/TRBV12-4,TRBJ2-1,-,TRBD2,CASKGLAGVNEQFF,TGTGCCAGCAAGGGACTAGCGGGAGTGAATGAGCAGTTCTTC
TRBV28,TRBJ2-7,-,TRBD1,CASSDNDRAWEQYF,TGTGCCAGCAGTGACAACGACAGGGCGTGGGAGCAGTACTTC
TRBV2,TRBJ1-5,-,TRBD1,CASGFSAGTGVNQAQHF,TGTGCCAGCGGGTTTTCAGCCGGGACAGGGGTAAATCAGGCCCAGCATTTT
TRBV6-5,TRBJ2-7,few,-,CASSMTARHYEQYF,TGTGCCAGCAGTATGACAGCGAGGCACTACGAGCAGTACTTC
TRBV6-4,TRBJ1-4,-,-,CASIGSNEKLFF,TGTGCCAGCATAGGTTCTAATGAAAAACTGTTTTTT
TRBV7-9,TRBJ1-3,once,-,CASRDSSGNTIYF,TGTGCCAGCCGGGACTCCTCTGGAAACACCATATATTTT
TRBV5-4,TRBJ2-1,-,-,CASSLSDEQFF,TGTGCCAGCAGCTTGTCTGATGAGCAGTTCTTC
TRBV30,TRBJ1-5,-,-,CAWSVLEGNQPQHF,TGTGCCTGGAGTGTACTGGAGGGCAATCAGCCCCAGCATTTT
TRBV4-3,TRBJ1-2,-,-,CASSQDTAGPLVGYTF,TGCGCCAGCAGCCAAGATACGGCAGGGCCGTTAGTAGGCTACACCTTC
TRBV12-3/TRBV12-4,TRBJ2-5,-,-,CASRPAEEETQYF,TGTGCCAGCAGGCCCGCCGAGGAGGAGACCCAGTACTTC
TRBV27,TRBJ2-5,few,TRBD2,CASSQIPGTRGETQYF,TGTGCCAGCAGTCAGATTCCCGGGACTAGGGGGGAGACCCAGTACTTC
TRBV4-1,TRBJ2-3,few,-,CASSLSQADTQYF,TGCGCCAGCAGCCTTTCCCAGGCAGATACGCAGTATTTT
TRBV2,TRBJ2-3,-,-,CASSEYRSTDTQYF,TGTGCCAGCAGTGAATACAGAAGCACAGATACGCAGTATTTT
TRBV30,TRBJ2-3,-,TRBD1,CAWSVGDSSQYF,TGTGCCTGGAGCGTCGGGGACAGCTCGCAGTATTTT
TRBV19,TRBJ2-1,-,TRBD2,CASSTSPSGRAANEQFF,TGTGCCAGTAGTACCTCCCCTAGCGGGAGGGCCGCGAATGAGCAGTTCTTC